This T cell receptor (beta chain) was sequenced in a study of cytomegalovirus exposure and HLA in healthy donors. This clone was observed a single time. The PCR had 60 Vbeta and 13 Jbeta primers. The assay was immunoSEQ multiplex PCR, and TCRdb's table has in-frame clones only and misses some. The table has more than 85,000 clones, around four fifths seen once; the top ten hold around 2.9%. The ends were cut back, 4 bases at V and 5 bases at J, with 17 bases in the middle. There are 15 residues in the CDR3. Germline CDR1 is SNHLY and CDR2 is FYNNEI. The V and J genes are TRBV2 and TRBJ1-1; D is unclear. Sequencing used PBMCs. The TCR sequence derives from a woman aged 55-69 years in good health and CMV-seropositive. The CDR3 reads CASSAYYQTSTEAFF. The CDR3 region has the DNA TGTGCCAGCAGTGCCTACTACCAAACAAGTACTGAAGCTTTCTTT.